The T cell receptor (beta chain) under discussion was sequenced for a study of blood T cell repertoires in COVID-19. Trimming removed 0 bases at V and 5 bases at J, with 5 bases between. CDR1 is LNHNV and CDR2 is YYDKDF in the germline V gene (reference sequence). The CDR3 spans 14 residues. Sequenced by immunoSEQ multiplex PCR; TCRdb stores in-frame clones only, minus some. Here the sample spans fewer than 60,000 clones, approximately 93% being singletons. The chain employs TRBV15 and TRBJ1-6; D is undetermined. The sequenced sample was peripheral blood. This clonotype was sampled from a man aged 55 to 70 with COVID-19, enrolled during active disease. CDR3 DNA: TGTGCCACCAGCAGAGACACAAATAATTCACCCCTCCACTTT. It encodes CATSRDTNNSPLHF.